This T cell receptor (beta chain) was obtained from a study of cytotoxic CD8 clonotypes in ibrutinib-treated CLL. Across the study: Enrolment comprised some 10 relapsed/refractory and over 14 treatment-naive patients; roughly 17 were IGHV unmutated. Study-wide findings and caveats: Samples were collected at differing times from sustained-remission and progressing patients.

About this clone itself: Its matching antigen is unknown.

The length of the CDR3 is 19 residues. The germline gives CDR1 KGHSH, CDR2 LQKENI. Trimming at V came to 3 bases and at J to 0 bases, leaving 12 bases not matched to a gene. The table came from immunoSEQ multiplex PCR; TCRdb's copy has only in-frame clones and leaves some out. This sample yields some 200,000 clones, of which 60% to 80% are seen a single time; 5.9% belongs to the top ten. The material was PBMCs, obtained after 12 months of ibrutinib treatment. The chain recombines TRBV18 with TRBJ2-4; 9 bases are shared with TRBD1. The clonotype originates from a human donor with chronic lymphocytic leukemia. The CDR3 DNA reads as TGTGCCAGCTCACCGAGGGGACAGGGCTCTTCCCTAGCCAAAAACATTCAGTACTTC. Translating it yields CASSPRGQGSSLAKNIQYF.